This T cell receptor beta chain was sequenced for a study of human T cells and chemical hapten exposure. The overall study: Alopecia areata, totalis and universalis patients, mostly female, were included. Whole-study findings and limits: TCRs exceeding a frequency of 1 in 1000 stayed unchanged under DPC sensitization.

The germline V gene encodes CDR1 SGHTA and CDR2 FQGNSA. V lost 5 bases, J lost 4 bases, and 6 bases lay in between. This CDR3 comprises 13 residues. Specified time point: patch test 2, 6 weeks after DPC sensitization. Treatment specified: therapeutic diphenylcyclopropenone sensitization with weekly scalp DPC. What the library attached to individual cDNA molecules were unique molecular identifiers. TCRdb called the RACE reads again in MiXCR, with one record for every CDR3 protein. This sample has 80,000 to 95,000 distinct CDR3 sequences; 9.5% to 12% occur once, and the top ten carry roughly 2.2%. In its sample, this clonotype was seen a few times. Its antigen is not identified.

The source of this sequence is a man in his forties with alopecia areata. Some clones in this sample may be carry-over from other donors' samples. The genes are TRBV7-2 and TRBJ2-6; maybe TRBD2 (5 bases). The specimen was whole blood, collected in connection with sensitization to the hapten diphenylcyclopropenone (DPC). CDR3 sequence reads: CASSPGGANVLTF. The CDR3 DNA reads as TGTGCCAGCAGCCCGGGGGGGGCCAACGTCCTGACTTTC.